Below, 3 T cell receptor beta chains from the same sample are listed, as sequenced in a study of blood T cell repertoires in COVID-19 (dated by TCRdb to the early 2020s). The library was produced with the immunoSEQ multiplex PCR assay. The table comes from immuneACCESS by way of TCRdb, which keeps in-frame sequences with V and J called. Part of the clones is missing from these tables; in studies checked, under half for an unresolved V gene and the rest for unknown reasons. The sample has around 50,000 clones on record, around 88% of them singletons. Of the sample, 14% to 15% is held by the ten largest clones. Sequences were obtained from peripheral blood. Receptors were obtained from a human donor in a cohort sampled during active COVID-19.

CDR3 nucleotide sequence: TGTGCCAGTAGGGGAGACAGGGGCCGCCTAGCCAAAAACATTCAGTACTTC. Translated: CASRGDRGRLAKNIQYF. V usage is TRBV19 and J usage is TRBJ2-4; 8 bases map to TRBD1. From germline, CDR1 is LNHDA and CDR2 SQIVND (reference sequence). This CDR3 comprises 17 residues. The J segment lost 0 bases and the V segment lost 6 bases, leaving 10 bases of the junction unmatched. Full variable domain (outside the CDR3, taken from reference TRBV19 and TRBJ2-4): DGGITQSPKYLFRKEGQNVTLSCEQNLNHDAMYWYRQDPGQGLRLIYYSQIVNDFQKGDIAEGYSVSREKKESFPLTVTSAQKNPTAFYLCASRGDRGRLAKNIQYFGAGTRLSVL.

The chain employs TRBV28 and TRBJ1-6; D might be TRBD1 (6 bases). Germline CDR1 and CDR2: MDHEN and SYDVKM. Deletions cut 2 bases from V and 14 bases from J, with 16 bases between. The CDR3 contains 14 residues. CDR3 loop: CASSLLGALQALHF. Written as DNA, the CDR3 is TGTGCCAGCAGTTTACTGGGGGCGCTTCAGGCCCTCCACTTT. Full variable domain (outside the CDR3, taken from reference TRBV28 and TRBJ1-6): DVKVTQSSRYLVKRTGEKVFLECVQDMDHENMFWYRQDPGLGLRLIYFSYDVKMKEKGDIPEGYSVSREKKERFSLILESASTNQTSMYLCASSLLGALQALHFGNGTRLTVT.

The CDR3 sequence: CASSRLDSPNTEAFF. The CDR3 DNA reads as TGTGCCAGCAGCCGATTAGACAGCCCGAACACTGAAGCTTTCTTT. The chain links TRBV5-4 to TRBJ1-1; TRBD1 might be the D (5 bases). Germline-derived CDR1 and CDR2 are SGHNT and YYREEE (reference sequence). V dropped 4 bases and J dropped 1 base, with 14 bases sitting between them. The CDR3 has 15 amino acids. Full variable domain (remainder filled in from reference TRBV5-4 and TRBJ1-1): ETGVTQSPTHLIKTRGQQVTLRCSSQSGHNTVSWYQQALGQGPQFIFQYYREEENGRGNFPPRFSGLQFPNYSSELNVNALELDDSALYLCASSRLDSPNTEAFFGQGTRLTVV.